The source of this T cell receptor beta chain is a study of early T cells in non-severe SARS-CoV-2 infection. Study outcomes and limitations: VDJdb matching skewed toward anti-spike CD8 responses, missing private and CD4 specificities.

Note on this clonotype: Its antigen is still unknown.

The CDR3 length is 11 residues. Trimming cost V 10 bases and J 11 bases; bases outside gene matches: 9. The germline CDR1 and CDR2 sequences are SEHNR and FQNEAQ (reference sequence). The TCR library protocol was used to attach unique molecular identifiers. These identifiers were attached to individual cDNA molecules. MiXCR, run by TCRdb on the 5' RACE reads, gives a single entry per CDR3 protein. The sample lists 55,000 to 75,000 distinct CDR3 sequences; about 11% were seen once. Sequencing was carried out using whole blood. The gene calls are TRBV7-9 and TRBJ1-1; 8 bases are shared with TRBD1. The sequence was collected from an adult who was a healthcare worker with PCR-confirmed SARS-CoV-2 infection or an uninfected control (not recorded which). The CDR3 region has the DNA TGTGCCATCTGTCAGGGGGCGACGGCTTTCTTT. It is translated as CAICQGATAFF.